Following are 6 T cell receptor beta chains from one sample sequenced in a study of blood T cell repertoires in COVID-19 (dated by TCRdb to about 2020). The library was built by means of the immunoSEQ multiplex PCR assay. The table was pulled from immuneACCESS by TCRdb, which kept in-frame rearrangements only. Such tables lose some clones; where checked, under half of the loss comes from unresolved V genes, and the rest has no known cause. The sample yields around 120,000 clones; approximately 90% were counted once. About 1.5% of the sample goes to the ten largest clones. The source material was peripheral blood. The origin of the receptors is a human donor in a cohort sampled during active COVID-19.

The chain uses TRBV6-5 and TRBJ2-1; no definite D call. Germline V gives CDR1 MNHEY, CDR2 SVGAGI. CDR3 size: 15 residues. The V and J ends lost 0 bases and 0 bases respectively, with 6 bases between them. CDR3 in amino acids: CASSYSRVSYNEQFF. The CDR3 DNA reads as TGTGCCAGCAGTTACTCTCGGGTCTCCTACAATGAGCAGTTCTTC.

The V gene is TRBV2, the J gene TRBJ2-1, with 9 bases identical to TRBD2. The length of the CDR3 is 12 residues. CDR1 and CDR2 (germline): SNHLY, FYNNEI. V dropped 8 bases and J dropped 15; count of bases not matched to a gene: 11. The CDR3 region is CASHQELAGLFF. The CDR3 DNA reads TGTGCCAGCCATCAGGAACTAGCGGGTTTGTTCTTC.

V usage is TRBV7-6 and J usage is TRBJ1-6, with D tentatively TRBD1 (5 bases). CDR3 length: 15 amino acids. Germline CDR1 SGHVS, CDR2 FNYEAQ. The V and J ends lost 5 bases and 14 bases respectively, with 22 bases between them. CDR3 DNA: TGTGCCAGCAGCCCCCGGATTCATGGACCGGGGGCCCTCCACTTT. This sequence encodes CASSPRIHGPGALHF. Full variable domain (remainder filled in from reference TRBV7-6 and TRBJ1-6): GAGVSQSPRYKVTKRGQDVALRCDPISGHVSLYWYRQALGQGPEFLTYFNYEAQQDKSGLPNDRFSAERPEGSISTLTIQRTEQRDSAMYRCASSPRIHGPGALHFGNGTRLTVT.

This sequence joins TRBV18 and TRBJ1-1; 8 bases align to TRBD1. Germline V CDR1 and CDR2: KGHSH, LQKENI. The CDR3 sequence is 15 residues long. Germline trimming cut 1 base from V and 2 bases from J; bases unmatched to any gene: 3. The chain's CDR3 is CASSPLAGGNTEAFF. CDR3 nucleotides: TGTGCCAGCTCACCACTAGCAGGGGGCAACACTGAAGCTTTCTTT. The full variable domain, its missing parts supplied by reference TRBV18 and TRBJ1-1, is NAGVMQNPRHLVRRRGQEARLRCSPMKGHSHVYWYRQLPEEGLKFMVYLQKENIIDESGMPKERFSAEFPKEGPSILRIQQVVRGDSAAYFCASSPLAGGNTEAFFGQGTRLTVV.

The V call is TRBV5-1, the J call TRBJ2-1; 7 positions agree with TRBD1. The germline CDR1 and CDR2 sequences are SGHRS and YFSETQ. CDR3 length: 12 residues. V shed 5 bases and J 9 bases; nucleotides not matched to a gene: 5. Here the CDR3 reads CASRPGGGEQFF. Written as DNA, the CDR3 is TGCGCCAGCAGACCAGGGGGTGGTGAGCAGTTCTTC.

The CDR3 coding sequence is TGTGCCAGCTCACCACCGGCCAGTTACGACTATGGCTACACCTTC. This sequence encodes CASSPPASYDYGYTF. The chain uses TRBV18 and TRBJ1-2; no clear D. From germline, CDR1 is KGHSH and CDR2 LQKENI. CDR3 size: 15 residues. The V gene lost 0 bases and the J gene lost 3 bases, with 11 bases spanning the gap.